The following is a T cell receptor beta chain sequence with its context. This clone was seen more than once but under ten times. Which antigen it targets is not known. Per-nucleotide qualities are absent, and no much larger clonotype sits a single base away. Other nucleotide sequences from this sample produce the same CDR3. The High Capacity cDNA Reverse Transcription Kit was used to reverse transcribe all of the isolated RNA, meaning that expressed TCRB transcripts were what got sequenced. Deep immunoSEQ sequencing was applied to naive, central memory and regulatory T cell samples, giving an average of roughly 3.6 million total reads per sample. Sorted cells were lysed in RLT buffer and RNA was extracted with DNase-treated RNeasy Micro or Mini kits, depending on cell number. Each cell subset was processed separately to prevent cross-contamination, with patient and healthy donor samples processed together. Using the immunoSEQ multiplex PCR, TCRB sequences were amplified from cDNA into 87-bp fragments spanning the CDR3 region. Sequencing of the amplicons was performed on the Illumina HiSeq platform. In the original analysis: PCR bias was corrected computationally using synthetic template baselines, and reads within Hamming distance 2 were collapsed, with unmergeable singletons discarded. Reads were aligned to IMGT to assign V, D and J genes, CDR3 length, and insertions or deletions at six rearrangement sites. Within each subset, clonotype counts were normalized to the number of sorted cells before true diversity and Gini coefficients were calculated with the tcR R package. The overlap coefficient, calculated on TCRB nucleotide sequences, was used to quantify repertoire sharing. TCRdb obtained this table from immuneACCESS and retained in-frame rearrangements with V and J assigned. These tables miss some clones; where compared with another copy, unresolved V genes account for less than half of the shortfall, and the remainder is unexplained. The V and J calls and clone size come from that table; D and trimming were worked out from the DNA. The sample table contains some 360,000 clones; only one count was recorded for 8.5% to 10% of them. The ten biggest clones cover roughly 0.54% of the sample.

This sample stems from a study of beta chain features in type 1 diabetes (dated by TCRdb to between 2017 and 2018). With respect to the entire study: Patients and healthy donors did not differ in mean age, gender distribution, total cell number or subset yield. A total of some 100,000,000 sorted cells were examined across all samples, and a strong correlation was observed between cell number per subset and RNA yield. The study compared the TCRB repertoires of sorted circulating CD4+ T cell subsets in recently diagnosed type 1 diabetes patients with those in matched healthy donors. Whereas all 30 or so donors provided naive and central memory subsets, regulatory and stem cell-like memory subsets were isolated from just 8 patients and roughly eight healthy donors. What the work shows at the level of the full study, not this receptor alone: A moderate but significant shortening of TCRB CDR3 length was observed in type 1 diabetes patients in all four CD4+ subsets. Fewer insertions and more nucleotide deletions at VDJ recombination sites were observed in patients with type 1 diabetes, implying thymic rearrangement abnormalities. Because the HLA sub-analyses included only small numbers of individuals, any influence of HLA type on TCRB rearrangement was left unresolved. Sequencing cDNA rather than genomic DNA could over-represent highly expressing activated cells, although activation and CD3 levels did not differ between groups. The naive, central memory and regulatory TCRB repertoires appeared to resemble one another more closely among patients than among healthy donors. PCR might favor shorter templates, but patient and control samples were amplified and corrected together, so any skew would affect both groups equally.

A single peripheral blood draw of about 116 mL on average was collected from each donor into heparinised tubes. Naive, central memory, regulatory and stem cell-like memory CD4+ T cells were sorted on a BD FACSAria II using a panel including CD45RO, CCR7, CD25, CD127, CD95 and CD27. A purity above 95% was achieved for all sorted populations. PBMCs were separated immediately by Lymphoprep density gradient centrifugation and were stained directly, without being cultured. Samples were stained and sorted in pairs, with one healthy donor and one patient per experiment, so that batch effects were minimized. The sample consisted of central memory CD4+ T cells from blood. The sequence was obtained from a young man with type 1 diabetes.

The CDR3 protein: CASSRGDYEQYF. The nucleotide sequence reads as follows: TGCGCCAGCAGCAGAGGAGATTACGAGCAGTACTTC. The receptor chain draws on TRBV5-1 and TRBJ2-7; the D gene cannot be resolved reliably. V is clipped by 4 bases and J by 4 bases, and the sequence between their germline boundaries is 9 bases long. The cysteine opens and the phenylalanine closes a CDR3 of 12 amino acids. Kept here is only the CDR3 DNA, which spans 36 bases and is read in frame from base 1. Per the germline V gene, SGHRS is the CDR1 and YFSETQ is the CDR2.